Listed below are T cell receptor beta chains from one sample, sequenced in a study of vaccination and CD4 T cells after COVID-19. Their antigen targets remain unknown. TCRdb reanalysed the PCR reads using MiXCR and keeps one entry per CDR3 protein. Counted here are thousands of distinct CDR3 sequences, under 35% occurring once; the ten biggest clones make up roughly 23%. Sequencing was performed on CD4+ T cells from blood, cultured in vitro. The receptor source for this set is a human donor in good health. CDR3s include the opening cysteine and the closing phenylalanine or tryptophan. A D gene is named only where the DNA matches it firmly. A clone size is listed for some rows: how often the clone was seen (once, few, many), or a class if it is expanded.

v_gene	abundance	j_gene	d_gene	CDR3nt	CDR3aa
TRBV30	.	TRBJ1-6	TRBD1	TGTGCCTGGAGAGGGACAGGGGTACAGAATTCACCCCTCCACTTT	CAWRGTGVQNSPLHF
TRBV11-2	few	TRBJ2-6	.	TGTGCCAGCAGCTTAGTTCCCTTATGGAGGGGACCCACCTCTGGGGCCAACGTCCTGACTTTC	CASSLVPLWRGPTSGANVLTF
TRBV7-9	.	TRBJ2-3	.	TGTGCCAGCAGCCCAACCGGGGGTGCCACAGATACGCAGTATTTT	CASSPTGGATDTQYF
TRBV18	.	TRBJ1-2	TRBD1	TGTGCCAGCTCACCACGAGGGGACAGGGGAAACTATGGCTACACCTTC	CASSPRGDRGNYGYTF
TRBV5-1	.	TRBJ1-1	.	TGCGCCAGCAGCTTGGTCGGGGGGGACACTGAAGCTTTCTTT	CASSLVGGDTEAFF
TRBV4-1	.	TRBJ1-2	.	TGCGCCAGCAGCCAAGGGACATTCGGTGGCTACACCTTC	CASSQGTFGGYTF
TRBV20-1	.	TRBJ1-2	TRBD1	TGCAGCGGGGGGTGGCGGGACAGGGGGTCCTATGGCTACACCTTC	CSGGWRDRGSYGYTF
TRBV5-1	.	TRBJ2-7	.	TGCGCCAGCAGCTTCTTAACCGTGGACGAGCAGTACTTC	CASSFLTVDEQYF
TRBV14	.	TRBJ2-5	.	TGTGCCAGCAGCCACCTTAAGGAGACCCAGTACTTC	CASSHLKETQYF
TRBV30	.	TRBJ2-7	.	TGTGCCTGGAGTGTAACGTCGAGCGAGCAGTACTTC	CAWSVTSSEQYF
TRBV20-1	.	TRBJ2-7	.	TGCAGTGCAAAGAGATCCGACTACGAGCAGTACTTC	CSAKRSDYEQYF
TRBV6-1	.	TRBJ2-2	TRBD2	TGTGCCAGCAGTGAACGGGTAGCGGGAGGCACCGGGGAGCTGTTTTTT	CASSERVAGGTGELFF
TRBV7-3	.	TRBJ1-6	.	TGTGCCAGCAGCTTAGGGTTTGGGTTGGCCACCTATAATTCACCCCTCCACTTT	CASSLGFGLATYNSPLHF
TRBV5-1	.	TRBJ2-7	.	TGCGCCAGCAGCAGACTAGTCCACGAGCAGTACTTC	CASSRLVHEQYF
TRBV15	.	TRBJ1-2	.	TGTGCCACCAGCAGAGACGTTGACTATGGCTACACCTTC	CATSRDVDYGYTF
TRBV6-1	.	TRBJ2-1	TRBD2	TGTGCCAGCGAGGGGACTAGCGGGAGGGACTACAATGAGCAGTTCTTC	CASEGTSGRDYNEQFF
TRBV6-1	few	TRBJ2-2	.	TGTGCCAGCTTACAGGTGCGGGAGCTGTTTTTT	CASLQVRELFF
TRBV20-1	.	TRBJ2-1	TRBD2	TGCAGCTCTCCGGGACTAACAGAGGGTGAGCAGTTCTTC	CSSPGLTEGEQFF
TRBV28	few	TRBJ1-1	TRBD1	TGTGCCAGCAGGGACAGGGGTAACACTGAAGCTTTCTTT	CASRDRGNTEAFF
TRBV14	few	TRBJ2-7	TRBD2	TGTGCCAGTGGACTAGCGGGCCTCTATGAGCAGTACTTC	CASGLAGLYEQYF
TRBV6-1	few	TRBJ2-2	.	TGTGCCAGCAGAGGACCGAACACCGGGGAGCTGTTTTTT	CASRGPNTGELFF
TRBV7-9	.	TRBJ2-1	TRBD2	TGTGCCAGCAGCTTACGAAGCGGGAGGGCCCAAACTGTCTACAATGAGCAGTTCTTC	CASSLRSGRAQTVYNEQFF
TRBV2	once	TRBJ2-1	TRBD2	TGTGCCAGCAGTAGGGCGGGGCGGGGGGAGTTCTTC	CASSRAGRGEFF
TRBV19	.	TRBJ2-7	.	TGTGCCAGTAGTATAGGGCCAAGGTCCTACGAGCAGTACTTC	CASSIGPRSYEQYF
TRBV4-3	.	TRBJ1-2	TRBD1	TGCGCCAGCAGCCAACGGACTGTGACGCAGGGGGCCTATGGCTACACCTTC	CASSQRTVTQGAYGYTF
TRBV10-3	.	TRBJ2-7	.	TGTGCCATCAGTGGAAGCCCAGGGTTCTCCTACGAGCAGTACTTC	CAISGSPGFSYEQYF
TRBV20-1	.	TRBJ2-5	.	TGCAGTGCTAGAGGGGGGGAGACCCAGTACTTC	CSARGGETQYF
TRBV28	.	TRBJ2-3	.	TGTGCCAGCAGTACGGGGAGCACAGATACGCAGTATTTT	CASSTGSTDTQYF
TRBV11-1	few	TRBJ2-7	TRBD2	TGTGCCAGCAGCATGGGACTAGCGACCTACGAGCAGTACTTC	CASSMGLATYEQYF
TRBV7-2	.	TRBJ1-2	.	TGTGCCAGCAGCTCGGGGGGAACTAACTATGGCTACACCTTC	CASSSGGTNYGYTF
TRBV27	few	TRBJ1-2	.	TGTGCCAGCAGTTTAGAAGAGACGGATAAAGCTAACTATGGCTACACCTTC	CASSLEETDKANYGYTF
TRBV20-1	few	TRBJ1-1	.	TGCAGTGCTAGAGATCGGGGAGCTCCACCCGGGAACACTGAAGCTTTCTTT	CSARDRGAPPGNTEAFF
TRBV5-1	few	TRBJ2-7	TRBD2	TGCGCCAGCACCCCGTCCGGGCGGGAGTCGTACGAGCAGTACTTC	CASTPSGRESYEQYF
TRBV20-1	.	TRBJ2-2	.	TGCAGTGCTAGTCGTTGGCCGACCACCGGGGAGCTGTTTTTT	CSASRWPTTGELFF
TRBV19	few	TRBJ1-5	.	TGTGCCAGTAGTATCGAAGGACAGACGAATCAGCCCCAGCATTTT	CASSIEGQTNQPQHF
TRBV7-9	.	TRBJ1-5	.	TGTGCCAGCAGCCGTTTGGATAGCAATCAGCCCCAGCATTTT	CASSRLDSNQPQHF
TRBV28	.	TRBJ2-5	.	TGTGCCAGCAGGATTTCCCTCGGGGGGCGGGAGACCCAGTACTTC	CASRISLGGRETQYF
TRBV20-1	.	TRBJ2-7	TRBD1	TGCAGTGCTAGAGATGGGACAGGGGGCTCTTACGAGCAGTACTTC	CSARDGTGGSYEQYF
TRBV20-1	few	TRBJ2-3	TRBD1	TGCAGTGCTCGACAGGGGCTTAGCACAGATACGCAGTATTTT	CSARQGLSTDTQYF
TRBV7-2	few	TRBJ2-1	TRBD1	TGTGTCAGCTTAAATCCCGGGACAGCAGGGATCAATGAGCAGTTCTTC	CVSLNPGTAGINEQFF
TRBV20-1	.	TRBJ1-2	TRBD1	TGCAGTGCTATAGACGGGGACAGGAACTATGGCTACACCTTC	CSAIDGDRNYGYTF
TRBV20-1	.	TRBJ2-2	.	TGCAGTGCTAGAGGGATCCACTTGAACACCGGGGAGCTGTTTTTT	CSARGIHLNTGELFF
TRBV27	hyperexpanded	TRBJ2-5	.	TGTGCCAGCAGTTTACGGGGCAGGCCCACTCAAGAGACCCAGTACTTC	CASSLRGRPTQETQYF
TRBV2	.	TRBJ1-1	.	TGTGCCAGCACCGACCGACGGGGAAACACTGAAGCTTTCTTT	CASTDRRGNTEAFF
TRBV20-1	.	TRBJ1-6	TRBD1	TGCAGTGCTAGAGGTGGGACAGGGAGCTCCTATAATTCACCCCTCCACTTT	CSARGGTGSSYNSPLHF
TRBV20-1	.	TRBJ2-7	TRBD2	TGCAGTGCCAAAGCGGGGGGGCAGGGGAACGAGCAGTACTTC	CSAKAGGQGNEQYF
TRBV12-3/TRBV12-4	once	TRBJ1-3	.	TGTGCCAGCAGGGGGGACGGCTCTGGAAACACCATATATTTT	CASRGDGSGNTIYF
TRBV27	.	TRBJ2-7	TRBD2	TGTGCCACCCAAATACTCGGACTAGGCCGACTAGCGGGGACCTACGAGCAGTACTTC	CATQILGLGRLAGTYEQYF
TRBV10-3	.	TRBJ1-2	.	TGTGCCATCAGCCGACAGGACTATGGCTACACCTTC	CAISRQDYGYTF
TRBV6-1	.	TRBJ2-1	TRBD2	TGTGCCAGCGGGACTAGCTTATACAATGAGCAGTTCTTC	CASGTSLYNEQFF
TRBV19	few	TRBJ1-5	.	TGTGCCAGTAACAGAGATTTTTCGAGCAATCAGCCCCAGCATTTT	CASNRDFSSNQPQHF
TRBV20-1	.	TRBJ1-1	.	TGCAGTGCCACCCGACCGAGGGTGCGAACTGAAGCTTTCTTT	CSATRPRVRTEAFF
TRBV6-1	few	TRBJ1-1	.	TGTGCCAGCTCTCCAGAGATCCTGAACACTGAAGCTTTCTTT	CASSPEILNTEAFF
TRBV24-1	.	TRBJ2-2	TRBD2	TGTGCCACCAGTGATTTGGTGCCGGGAGGACGGCCCACCGGGGAGCTGTTTTTT	CATSDLVPGGRPTGELFF
TRBV6-1	few	TRBJ2-2	.	TGTGCCAGCCTCGGGACTCTGAACACCGGGGAGCTGTTTTTT	CASLGTLNTGELFF
TRBV7-9	few	TRBJ1-2	.	TGTGCCAGCAGCATCGGGACGTCTGGGTATGGCTACACCTTC	CASSIGTSGYGYTF
TRBV28	.	TRBJ1-5	.	TGTGCCAGCAGTTTAGGCAGGGCCAATCAGCCCCAGCATTTT	CASSLGRANQPQHF
TRBV5-8	few	TRBJ2-7	TRBD2	TGTGCCAGCAGAGGGACTAGCGGGAGGATCTACGAGCAGTACTTC	CASRGTSGRIYEQYF
TRBV7-2	few	TRBJ2-1	TRBD2	TGTGCCAGCAGCTCCCCCGCTAGCGGGAGGAGGACCTACAATGAGCAGTTCTTC	CASSSPASGRRTYNEQFF
TRBV7-2	.	TRBJ2-5	.	TGTGCCAGCAGCTTAGGGTCGGGTTTGGGGACCCAGTACTTC	CASSLGSGLGTQYF